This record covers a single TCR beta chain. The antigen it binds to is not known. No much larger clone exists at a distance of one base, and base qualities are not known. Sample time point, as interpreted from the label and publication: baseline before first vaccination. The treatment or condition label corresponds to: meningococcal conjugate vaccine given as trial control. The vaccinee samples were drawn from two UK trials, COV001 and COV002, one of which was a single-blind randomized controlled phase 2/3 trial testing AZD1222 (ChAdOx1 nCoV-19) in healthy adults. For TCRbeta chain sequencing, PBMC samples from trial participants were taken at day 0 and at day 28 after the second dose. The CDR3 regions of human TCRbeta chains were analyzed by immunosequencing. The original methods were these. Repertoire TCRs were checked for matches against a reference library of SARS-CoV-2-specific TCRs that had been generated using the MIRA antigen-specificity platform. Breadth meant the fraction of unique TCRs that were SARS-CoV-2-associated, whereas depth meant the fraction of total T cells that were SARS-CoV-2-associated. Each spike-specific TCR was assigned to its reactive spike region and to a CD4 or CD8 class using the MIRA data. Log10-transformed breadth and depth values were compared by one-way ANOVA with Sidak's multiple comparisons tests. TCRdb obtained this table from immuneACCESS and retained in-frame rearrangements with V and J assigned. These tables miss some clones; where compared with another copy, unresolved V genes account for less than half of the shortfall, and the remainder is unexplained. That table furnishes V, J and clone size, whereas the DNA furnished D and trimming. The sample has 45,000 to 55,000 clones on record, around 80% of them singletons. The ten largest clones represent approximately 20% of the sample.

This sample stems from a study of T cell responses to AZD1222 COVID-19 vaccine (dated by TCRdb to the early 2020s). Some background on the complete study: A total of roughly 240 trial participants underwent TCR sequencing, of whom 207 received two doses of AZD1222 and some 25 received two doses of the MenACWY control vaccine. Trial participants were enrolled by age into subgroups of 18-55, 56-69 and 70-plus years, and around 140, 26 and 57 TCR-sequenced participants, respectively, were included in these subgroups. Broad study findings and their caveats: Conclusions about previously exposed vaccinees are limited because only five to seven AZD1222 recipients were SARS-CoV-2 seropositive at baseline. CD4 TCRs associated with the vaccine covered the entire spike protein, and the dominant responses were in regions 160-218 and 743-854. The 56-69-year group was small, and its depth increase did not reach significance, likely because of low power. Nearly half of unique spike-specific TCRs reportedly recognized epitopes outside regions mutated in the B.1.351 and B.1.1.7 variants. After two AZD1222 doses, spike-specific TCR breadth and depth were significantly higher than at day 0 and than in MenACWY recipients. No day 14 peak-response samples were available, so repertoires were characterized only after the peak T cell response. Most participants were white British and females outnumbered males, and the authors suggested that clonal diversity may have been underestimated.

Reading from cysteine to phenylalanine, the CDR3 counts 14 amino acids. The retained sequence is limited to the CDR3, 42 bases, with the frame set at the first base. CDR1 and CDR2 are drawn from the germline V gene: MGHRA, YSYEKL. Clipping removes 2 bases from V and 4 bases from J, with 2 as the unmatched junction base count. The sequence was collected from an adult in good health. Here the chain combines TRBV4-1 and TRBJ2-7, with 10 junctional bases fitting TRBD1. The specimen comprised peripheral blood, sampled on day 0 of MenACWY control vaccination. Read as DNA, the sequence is TGCGCCAGCAGCCAAAAGGACAGGGGGTACGAGCAGTACTTC. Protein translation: CASSQKDRGYEQYF.